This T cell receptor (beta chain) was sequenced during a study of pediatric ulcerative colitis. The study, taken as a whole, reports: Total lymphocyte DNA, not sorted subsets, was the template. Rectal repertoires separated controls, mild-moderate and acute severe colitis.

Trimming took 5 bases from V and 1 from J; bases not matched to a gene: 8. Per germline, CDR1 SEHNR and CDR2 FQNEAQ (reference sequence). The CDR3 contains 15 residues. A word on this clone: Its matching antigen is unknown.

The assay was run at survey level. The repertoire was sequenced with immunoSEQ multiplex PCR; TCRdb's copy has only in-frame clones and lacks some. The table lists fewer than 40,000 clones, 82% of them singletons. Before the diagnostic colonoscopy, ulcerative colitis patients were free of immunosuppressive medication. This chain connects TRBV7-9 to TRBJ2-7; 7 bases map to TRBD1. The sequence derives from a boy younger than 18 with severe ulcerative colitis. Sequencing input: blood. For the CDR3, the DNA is TGTGCCAGCAGCCCTCCGGACAGGCCGTCCTACGAGCAGTACTTC. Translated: CASSPPDRPSYEQYF.